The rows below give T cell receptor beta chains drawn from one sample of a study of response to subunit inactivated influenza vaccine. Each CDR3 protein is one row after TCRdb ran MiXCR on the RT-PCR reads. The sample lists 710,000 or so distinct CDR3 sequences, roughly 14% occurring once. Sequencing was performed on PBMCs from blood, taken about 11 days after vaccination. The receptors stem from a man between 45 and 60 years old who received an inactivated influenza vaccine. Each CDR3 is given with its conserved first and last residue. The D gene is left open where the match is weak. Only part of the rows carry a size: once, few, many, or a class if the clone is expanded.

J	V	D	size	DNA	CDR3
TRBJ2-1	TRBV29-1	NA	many	TGCAGCGTCCGGCCGGGAGCCACATATGAGCAGTTCTTC	CSVRPGATYEQFF
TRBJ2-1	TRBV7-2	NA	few	TGTGCCAGCAGCTTATTACCTAGGAGTTACAATGAGCAGTTCTTC	CASSLLPRSYNEQFF
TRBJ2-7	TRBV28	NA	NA	TGTGCCAGCAGTTTTTCCGGGAACTACGAGCAGTACTTC	CASSFSGNYEQYF
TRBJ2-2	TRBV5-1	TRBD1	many	TGCGCCAGCAAGGAGACAGGGGACACCGGGGAGCTGTTTTTT	CASKETGDTGELFF
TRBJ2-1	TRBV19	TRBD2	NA	TGTGCCAGTACCAGCAGGGCTAGCGGTTGGGCCAATGAGCAGTTCTTC	CASTSRASGWANEQFF
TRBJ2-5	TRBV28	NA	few	TGTGCCAGCAGTTTAGTTACTGAAGAGACCCAGTACTTC	CASSLVTEETQYF
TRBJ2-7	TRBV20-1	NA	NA	TGCAGTGCCGGACTGCCGAACTACGAGCAGTACTTC	CSAGLPNYEQYF
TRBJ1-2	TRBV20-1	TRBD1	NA	TGCAGTGCTAGTGCAAGGGGGCAGAGTGGCTACACCTTC	CSASARGQSGYTF
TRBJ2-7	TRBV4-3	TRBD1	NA	TGCGCCAGCGCTCGGTGGACAGGGGGCTTGTACGAGCAGTACTTC	CASARWTGGLYEQYF
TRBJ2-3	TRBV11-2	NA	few	TGTGCCAGCAGCCTTCTAATAGGAGGGGATACGCAGTATTTT	CASSLLIGGDTQYF
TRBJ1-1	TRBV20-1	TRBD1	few	TGCAGTGCTACGACAGGGACCCTTGAAGCTTTCTTT	CSATTGTLEAFF
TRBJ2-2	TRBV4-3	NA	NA	TGCGCCAGCAGCCAAGGGACCCGGGACGGGGAGCTGTTTTTT	CASSQGTRDGELFF
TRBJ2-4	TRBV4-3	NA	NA	TGCGCCAGCAGCCCCGGGGAGGGGGCAGCCAAAAACATTCAGTACTTC	CASSPGEGAAKNIQYF
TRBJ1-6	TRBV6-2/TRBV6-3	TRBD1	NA	TGTGCCAGCCGTCTGCTCTGGGACAGACCGAATTCACCCCTCCACTTT	CASRLLWDRPNSPLHF